These 30 T cell receptor beta chains were all obtained from the same sample, sequenced in a study of T cell repertoires in cytomegalovirus infection. TCRdb re-derived calls from the reads in MiXCR, one entry per CDR3 protein. The data hold 450,000 to 600,000 distinct CDR3 sequences, with more than 30% observed a single time. Their antigen targets remain unknown. The sample consisted of cultured PBMCs, taken from culture after CMV antigen stimulation. The receptor set was obtained from a human donor in good health (CMV status not recorded). Some clones in this sample may be carry-over from other donors' samples.

This clonotype was counted between two and nine times. This chain uses TRBV7-9 with TRBJ2-3; D might be TRBD2 (5 bases). The CDR3 runs 14 residues. With 0 bases removed from V and 6 bases from J, the gap between germline ends came to 10 bases. CDR1 and CDR2 (germline): SEHNR, FQNEAQ (reference sequence). CDR3 loop: CASSLAGVPDTQYF. The CDR3 nucleotides read TGTGCCAGCAGCTTAGCGGGAGTCCCCGATACGCAGTATTTT. Variable domain in full (rest from reference TRBV7-9 and TRBJ2-3): DTGVSQNPRHKITKRGQNVTFRCDPISEHNRLYWYRQTLGQGPEFLTYFQNEAQLEKSRLLSDRFSAERPKGSFSTLEIQRTEQGDSAMYLCASSLAGVPDTQYFGPGTRLTVL.

This clonotype occurred a few times. This chain links TRBV11-3 with TRBJ2-5; TRBD2 matches 8 bases. The CDR3 spans 16 residues. The ends lost 5 bases at V and 6 bases at J; junction bases unmatched: 14. Germline CDR1 is SGHNT and CDR2 is YENEEA. This CDR3 reads CASSPSITGGPKTQYF. CDR3 in DNA: TGTGCCAGCAGCCCCTCCATTACGGGAGGGCCAAAGACCCAGTACTTC.

The V gene is TRBV3-1, the J gene TRBJ2-1; D call uncertain. This CDR3 region has 13 residues. Germline V lookup: CDR1 LGHDT, CDR2 YNNKEL (reference sequence). V was clipped by 0 bases and J by 7 bases, with 7 bases between them. The CDR3 sequence is CASSQEGQNEQFF. The CDR3 nucleotides read TGTGCCAGCAGCCAAGAAGGGCAGAATGAGCAGTTCTTC.

This clonotype was counted only a few times. V gene TRBV28 combines with J gene TRBJ2-1; D unclear. The CDR3 has 16 residues. V was clipped by 5 bases and J by 0 bases, with 14 bases between them. Per the germline V gene, CDR1 is MDHEN and CDR2 is SYDVKM. The DNA of the CDR3 is TGTGCCAGCAGTACACCTCAGTCAAGCTCCTACAATGAGCAGTTCTTC. As protein: CASSTPQSSSYNEQFF.

The chain has TRBV4-3 and TRBJ2-1; D could derive from TRBD1 or TRBD2 (5 bases each). The V end lost 1 base, the J end lost 4 bases, and 11 bases lay between the germline ends. The CDR3 contains 15 residues. Germline CDR1 LGHNA, CDR2 YSLEER. CDR3 nucleotides: TGCGCCAGCAGCCAAGGGGACGGACTTTACAATGAGCAGTTCTTC. Its translation: CASSQGDGLYNEQFF.

V usage is TRBV6-2 or TRBV6-3 and J usage is TRBJ2-7; tentative D call: TRBD2 (6 bases). CDR3 length: 14 amino acids. Trimming left V 5 bases short and J 2 bases short, with 13 bases between. Per the germline V gene, CDR1 is MNHEY and CDR2 is SVGEGT. Here the CDR3 DNA reads TGTGCCAGCAGTCTCGGGGGACTTCCCTACGAGCAGTACGTC. This codes for CASSLGGLPYEQYV.

DNA of the CDR3: TGTGCCAGCAGCCAAGGGAGCAACACTGAAGCTTTCTTT. It yields the protein CASSQGSNTEAFF. The rearrangement uses TRBV7-9 and TRBJ1-1; D unresolved. The CDR3 covers 13 residues. V was trimmed by 5 bases and J by 2 bases, leaving 9 bases between them. Germline V CDR1 and CDR2: SEHNR, FQNEAQ (reference sequence).

On this clonotype itself: Germline is not matched at one junction end, which may reflect a read error. The chain is built from TRBV28 and TRBJ1-1, with D tentatively TRBD1 (5 bases). CDR3 size: 15 residues. Germline V lookup: CDR1 MDHEN, CDR2 SYDVKM. CDR3 nucleotide sequence: TGTGCCACCAGTTCCCGACAGCGCAGGTACACTGAAGCTTTCTTT. Protein sequence: CATSSRQRRYTEAFF.

The chain has TRBV12-3 or TRBV12-4 and TRBJ1-3, with D unclear. V was cut by 5 bases and J by 2 bases, with 16 bases left in between. The CDR3 is 16 amino acids. CDR3 in DNA: TGTGCCAGCAGTCTCCGTACCGTCAAGACTGGAAACACCATATATTTT. This translates into CASSLRTVKTGNTIYF.

The chain recombines TRBV11-2 with TRBJ1-1; no definite D call. Trimming cost V 4 bases and J 6 bases, with 12 bases left between them. In germline, CDR1 is SGHAT, CDR2 FQNNGV. This CDR3 spans 13 amino acids. The CDR3 loop is CASSSQRVPEAFF. For the CDR3, the DNA is TGTGCCAGCAGCTCGCAAAGGGTTCCTGAAGCTTTCTTT.

This clonotype has a count of ten or more. The gene calls are TRBV7-8 and TRBJ1-5, with 8 bases aligning to TRBD1. The germline V gene encodes CDR1 SGHVS and CDR2 FQNEAQ. Unmatched junction bases numbered 3, after V lost 4 bases and J lost 1 base. The CDR3 contains 15 residues. The DNA of the CDR3 is TGTGCCAGCAGCTACCGGACAGGGAGCAATCAGCCCCAGCATTTT. The encoded protein is CASSYRTGSNQPQHF.

This chain uses TRBV7-9 with TRBJ1-2, with D maybe TRBD1 (6 bases). The CDR3 is made up of 14 amino acids. Germline CDR1 reads SEHNR; CDR2 reads FQNEAQ (reference sequence). The V end was cut by 5 bases, the J end by 6 bases, with 16 bases between. CDR3 in amino acids: CASSRRSGGHGYTF. CDR3 sequence (DNA): TGTGCCAGCAGCAGAAGGTCCGGGGGGCATGGCTACACCTTC.

The table lists this clonotype with a few counts. The chain links TRBV13 to TRBJ2-1; 8 bases fit TRBD2. The germline V gene encodes CDR1 PRHDT and CDR2 FYEKMQ (reference sequence). The CDR3 runs 22 residues. With V trimmed by 0 bases and J by 2 bases, 21 bases remained unmatched. The CDR3 coding sequence is TGTGCCAGCAGCTTAGGAGATTCTCTTGGCGGGAGGTTTCATAGAGCCTACAATGAGCAGTTCTTC. Its translation: CASSLGDSLGGRFHRAYNEQFF.

With respect to this clonotype: A much larger clone lies one base from this, so it may be a read error. The chain has TRBV7-2 and TRBJ2-5, with 8 bases matching TRBD1. Germline V gives CDR1 SGHTA, CDR2 FQGNSA. The trim removed 7 bases at V and 2 bases at J, leaving 6 bases unmatched. The CDR3 has 14 amino acids. The CDR3 DNA follows: TGTGCCAGCAACACAAACAGGGGGCAAGAGACCCAGTACTTC. This sequence encodes CASNTNRGQETQYF.

The rearrangement links TRBV28 to TRBJ2-3, with 8 nucleotides matching TRBD1. The CDR3 loop spans 14 amino acids. Per germline, CDR1 MDHEN and CDR2 SYDVKM. V was pared by 6 bases and J by 6 bases, with 8 bases of the junction left unmatched. The CDR3 DNA sequence: TGTGCCAGCAGGGTCCAGGGGGCCTCGGATACGCAGTATTTT. Translated, it gives CASRVQGASDTQYF.

Details on this clonotype: Because the CDR3 is missing its conserved closing phenylalanine or tryptophan, this is likely a read error. The chain has TRBV10-3 and TRBJ1-5; tentative D call: TRBD1 (6 bases). Looked up from germline, CDR1 is ENHRY and CDR2 is SYGVKD. Trimming took 3 bases from V and 0 from J, leaving 18 bases between them. The CDR3 contains 18 residues. The CDR3 bases are TGTGCCATCAGTGAAGCGGGACACTTTCTATCTAGCAATCAGCCCCAGCATTCT. Protein sequence: CAISEAGHFLSSNQPQHS.

This clonotype was counted ten times or more. This sequence joins TRBV7-2 and TRBJ2-1; 10 bases line up with TRBD1. Germline V CDR1 and CDR2: SGHTA, FQGNSA. The CDR3 runs 15 residues. After removal of 5 bases from V and 4 bases from J, the junction contained 5 bases not matched to a gene. The CDR3 bases are TGTGCCAGCAGCCCCGACAGGGGGCGGTACAATGAGCAGTTCTTC. Translating gives CASSPDRGRYNEQFF. The full variable domain, in which reference TRBV7-2 and TRBJ2-1 provide the parts outside the CDR3, is GAGVSQSPSNKVTEKGKDVELRCDPISGHTALYWYRQSLGQGLEFLIYFQGNSAPDKSGLPSDRFSAERTGGSVSTLTIQRTQQEDSAVYLCASSPDRGRYNEQFFGPGTRLTVL.

The chain recombines TRBV7-2 with TRBJ1-5; TRBD1 aligns across 8 bases. V shed 2 bases, J shed 6 bases, and the junction held 6 bases outside the gene matches. The CDR3 is 15 residues long. CDR1 is SGHTA, CDR2 FQGNSA, per germline. This CDR3 is CASSLLTGVGQPQHF. The CDR3 region has the DNA TGTGCCAGCAGCTTACTGACAGGGGTGGGTCAGCCCCAGCATTTT.

This chain joins TRBV2 and TRBJ2-3; TRBD2 aligns across 10 bases. CDR3 length equals 15 residues. Germline lookup yields CDR1 SNHLY and CDR2 FYNNEI. V dropped 6 bases and J dropped 4; count of bases not matched to a gene: 7. CDR3 protein: CASSGSSGRADTQYF. The CDR3 nucleotides read TGTGCCAGCAGCGGCTCAAGCGGGAGGGCAGATACGCAGTATTTT.

This clonotype came up a few times. J is TRBJ2-3 and V is TRBV12-3 or TRBV12-4; a weak D match, TRBD2 (6 bases). This CDR3 region has 13 residues. Between the trimmed V and J ends, which lost 4 bases and 4 bases, there was a span of 9 bases. The CDR3, as DNA: TGTGCCAGCAGTTCCTCGGGAGCAGATACGCAGTATTTT. Translating gives CASSSSGADTQYF.

This clonotype was recorded a few times. This chain joins TRBV29-1 and TRBJ1-1; D remains ambiguous. The V gene lost 5 bases and the J gene lost 1 base, with 11 bases spanning the gap. CDR1 is SQVTM, CDR2 ANQGSEA, per germline. The CDR3 has 13 amino acids. The CDR3 reads CSVLRTANTEAFF. CDR3 sequence (DNA): TGCAGCGTTCTCAGGACGGCGAACACTGAAGCTTTCTTT.

The V gene is TRBV28, the J gene TRBJ2-1, with TRBD2 matching 11 bases. The CDR3 extends over 14 amino acids. Germline V gene lookup returns CDR1 MDHEN and CDR2 SYDVKM. The ends lost 5 bases at V and 5 bases at J; junction bases unmatched: 2. CDR3 DNA: TGTGCCAGCAGTCGACTAGCGGGGAACAATGAGCAGTTCTTC. Protein: CASSRLAGNNEQFF.

The chain recombines TRBV6-5 with TRBJ2-7; D uncertain. V lost 2 bases, J lost 0 bases, and 14 bases lay in between. The CDR3 totals 16 residues. Germline V lookup: CDR1 MNHEY, CDR2 SVGAGI. Here the CDR3 DNA reads TGTGCCAGCAGTTACGTGGGCAGGACGAGCTCCTACGAGCAGTACTTC. Translation: CASSYVGRTSSYEQYF.

This clonotype has more than one count but fewer than ten. J is TRBJ1-1 and V is TRBV10-3; the match to TRBD1 covers 11 bases. This CDR3 comprises 16 residues. Trimming removed 6 bases from V and 5 bases from J; junction bases left unmatched: 11. CDR1 ENHRY and CDR2 SYGVKD come from the germline V gene. Here the CDR3 DNA reads TGTGCCATCAGCCTAGGACAGGGGGCAGGTATTACTGAAGCTTTCTTT. It yields the protein CAISLGQGAGITEAFF.

This clonotype occurred a few times. The chain carries TRBV5-5 and TRBJ2-7, with 8 bases aligning to TRBD1. This CDR3 has 16 amino acids. Germline-derived CDR1 and CDR2 are SGHKS and YYEKEE (reference sequence). Losses at the gene ends were 3 bases for V and 4 bases for J; bases not matched to a gene: 12. Here the CDR3 reads CASSSGGGQGGYEQYF. In nucleotides, the CDR3 is TGTGCCAGCAGCTCCGGGGGCGGACAGGGAGGTTACGAGCAGTACTTC. The complete variable domain, with remaining parts taken from reference TRBV5-5 and TRBJ2-7, reads DAGVTQSPTHLIKTRGQQVTLRCSPISGHKSVSWYQQVLGQGPQFIFQYYEKEERGRGNFPDRFSARQFPNYSSELNVNALLLGDSALYLCASSSGGGQGGYEQYFGPGTRLTVT.

The table lists this clonotype with many counts. The rearrangement uses TRBV19 and TRBJ1-1; perhaps TRBD1 as D (6 bases). The CDR3 runs 15 residues. V lost 5 bases and J lost 1, with 14 bases in between. Germline loops: CDR1 LNHDA, CDR2 SQIVND (reference sequence). The CDR3 loop reads CASSLGDKRNTEAFF. The DNA for the CDR3 is TGTGCCAGTAGTCTTGGGGACAAGCGGAACACTGAAGCTTTCTTT. Full variable domain (missing parts from reference TRBV19 and TRBJ1-1): DGGITQSPKYLFRKEGQNVTLSCEQNLNHDAMYWYRQDPGQGLRLIYYSQIVNDFQKGDIAEGYSVSREKKESFPLTVTSAQKNPTAFYLCASSLGDKRNTEAFFGQGTRLTVV.

This clonotype appeared a few times. This chain joins TRBV12-3 or TRBV12-4 and TRBJ1-1; D is ambiguous. With 3 bases removed from V and 3 bases from J, the gap between germline ends came to 8 bases. The CDR3 is made up of 13 amino acids. The CDR3 coding sequence is TGTGCCAGCAGTTTCGACAAATACACTGAAGCTTTCTTT. The encoded protein is CASSFDKYTEAFF.

The chain uses TRBV10-3 and TRBJ1-4; possible D gene TRBD1, 5 bases. In germline, CDR1 is ENHRY, CDR2 SYGVKD. The CDR3 runs to 14 residues. Deletions cut 6 bases from V and 7 bases from J, with 15 bases between. CDR3 in amino acids: CAISASGGGEKLFF. The CDR3 coding sequence is TGTGCCATCAGCGCCTCGGGGGGAGGTGAAAAACTGTTTTTT.

As regards this clonotype: One end of the junction does not line up with germline, which may come from a read error. V gene TRBV7-2 combines with J gene TRBJ1-2, with 9 bases identical to TRBD1. Germline V gene lookup returns CDR1 SGHTA and CDR2 FQGNSA. The CDR3 is 15 amino acids. DNA of the CDR3: TGTGCCAGCACCTTAACAGGGGGCGCGGAATTTGGCTACACCTTC. Translation gives CASTLTGGAEFGYTF. The complete variable domain, with remaining parts taken from reference TRBV7-2 and TRBJ1-2, reads GAGVSQSPSNKVTEKGKDVELRCDPISGHTALYWYRQSLGQGLEFLIYFQGNSAPDKSGLPSDRFSAERTGGSVSTLTIQRTQQEDSAVYLCASTLTGGAEFGYTFGSGTRLTVV.

V is TRBV11-2 and J is TRBJ2-7; TRBD2 matches at 13 bases. From germline, CDR1 is SGHAT and CDR2 FQNNGV. The length of the CDR3 is 15 residues. Losses at the gene ends were 1 base for V and 6 bases for J; bases not matched to a gene: 3. CDR3 in amino acids: CASSLGGLAGVEQYV. As DNA, the CDR3 is TGTGCCAGCAGCTTAGGAGGACTAGCGGGAGTCGAGCAGTACGTC.